This T cell receptor beta chain is drawn from a study of cytomegalovirus exposure and HLA in healthy donors. Study conclusions and caveats: Later analysis revealed greater clonal expansion in HLA-associated TCR beta chains than in equally common others.

Germline V gene lookup returns CDR1 MDHEN and CDR2 SYDVKM. V dropped 0 bases and J dropped 4; count of bases not matched to a gene: 0. The CDR3 covers 15 residues. Concerning this clone: Antigen unknown.

The PCR contained 60 Vbeta and 13 Jbeta primers. TCRdb's table, derived via immunoSEQ multiplex PCR, lists solely in-frame clones and lacks some. Of 210,000 or so clones in the sample, just over 75% are singletons; the top ten hold 0.6% to 0.7%. This receptor was taken from a man between 18 and 35 years old in good health and CMV-seronegative. The chain links TRBV28 to TRBJ2-5, with 12 bases identical to TRBD2. Input material: PBMCs. CDR3 sequence (DNA): TGTGCCAGCAGTTTATGGACTAGCGGGAGAGAGACCCAGTACTTC. This sequence encodes CASSLWTSGRETQYF.